Listed here are 2 T cell receptor beta chains from one sample, sequenced in a study of blood T cell repertoires in COVID-19. Generated by immunoSEQ multiplex PCR, the TCRdb table keeps only in-frame clones and is missing some. This sample has under 350,000 clones, with less than 90% found just once. The sequenced material came from peripheral blood. The origin of the receptors is a man in his 60s who had recovered from COVID-19.

This clone has a single count. This chain joins TRBV5-4 and TRBJ1-2; perhaps TRBD1 as D (6 bases). The CDR3 totals 13 residues. Per the germline V gene, CDR1 is SGHNT and CDR2 is YYREEE (reference sequence). V lost 9 bases, J lost 4 bases, and 16 bases lay in between. The DNA for the CDR3 is TGTGCCAACAGGGCGGTAGCTACCTATGGCTACACCTTC. Amino acids: CANRAVATYGYTF.

V gene TRBV11-2 combines with J gene TRBJ1-2, with D maybe TRBD1 (5 bases). The CDR3 has 15 residues. V lost 0 bases and J 8 bases, leaving 16 bases between the germline ends. Germline V CDR1 and CDR2: SGHAT, FQNNGV. The CDR3 coding sequence is TGTGCCAGCAGCTTAGATCGTCGGGGGTGGGACGGCTACACCTTC. This sequence encodes CASSLDRRGWDGYTF.